This TCR beta chain derives from a study of neoadjuvant anti-PD-1 for oral cavity cancer. Measured with immunoSEQ multiplex PCR; TCRdb has only the in-frame clones, and not every one. The sample carries more than 8,000 clones, under 75% recorded once. Time point indicated: after neoadjuvant nivolumab, at surgical resection. The V gene lost 5 bases and the J gene lost 1 base, with 18 bases spanning the gap. Germline lookup yields CDR1 SEHNR and CDR2 FQNEAQ (reference sequence). The CDR3 contains 17 residues. The sequencing used PBMCs, collected after nivolumab (anti-PD-1) treatment. V is TRBV7-9 and J is TRBJ1-5; a weak D match, TRBD1 (5 bases). The TCR was taken from a person aged 40-85 years with oral cavity squamous cell carcinoma. In DNA form, the CDR3 reads TGTGCCAGCAGCCTGGGGGTCGGAGCGTCGAGCAATCAGCCCCAGCATTTT. Amino acid sequence: CASSLGVGASSNQPQHF. The full variable domain, rest sourced from reference TRBV7-9 and TRBJ1-5, is DTGVSQNPRHKITKRGQNVTFRCDPISEHNRLYWYRQTLGQGPEFLTYFQNEAQLEKSRLLSDRFSAERPKGSFSTLEIQRTEQGDSAMYLCASSLGVGASSNQPQHFGDGTRLSIL.